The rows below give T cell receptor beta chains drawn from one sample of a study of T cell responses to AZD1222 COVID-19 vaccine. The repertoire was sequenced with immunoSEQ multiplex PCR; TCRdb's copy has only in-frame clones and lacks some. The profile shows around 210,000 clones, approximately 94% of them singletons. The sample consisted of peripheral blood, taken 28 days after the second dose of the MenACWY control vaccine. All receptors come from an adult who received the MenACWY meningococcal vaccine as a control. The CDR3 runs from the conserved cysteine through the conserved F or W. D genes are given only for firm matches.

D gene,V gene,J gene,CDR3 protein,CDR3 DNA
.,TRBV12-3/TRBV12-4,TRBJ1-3,CASQDGVRNTIYF,TGTGCCAGCCAGGACGGCGTTCGAAACACCATATATTTT
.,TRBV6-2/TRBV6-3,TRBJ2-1,CASSSPYNEQFF,TGTGCCAGCAGCTCCCCCTACAATGAGCAGTTCTTC
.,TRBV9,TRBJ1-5,CASSVGENQPQHF,TGTGCCAGCAGCGTAGGAGAAAATCAGCCCCAGCATTTT
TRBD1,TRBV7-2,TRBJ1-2,CASSALPGQGYYGYTF,TGTGCCAGCAGCGCCCTACCGGGACAGGGCTACTATGGCTACACCTTC
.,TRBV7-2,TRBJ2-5,CASSLEAGQETQYF,TGTGCCAGCAGCTTAGAAGCCGGCCAAGAGACCCAGTACTTC
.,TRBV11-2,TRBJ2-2,CASRPAGTGELFF,TGTGCCAGCAGACCGGCGGGCACCGGGGAGCTGTTTTTT
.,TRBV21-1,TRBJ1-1,CASSKGGTEAFF,TGTGCCAGCAGCAAAGGGGGCACTGAAGCTTTCTTT
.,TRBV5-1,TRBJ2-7,CASSAQGHEQYF,TGCGCCAGCAGCGCACAGGGCCACGAGCAGTACTTC
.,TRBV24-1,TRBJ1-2,CATSDLNYGYTF,TGTGCCACCAGTGATTTAAACTATGGCTACACCTTC
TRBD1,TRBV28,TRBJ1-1,CASSEGTGETEAFF,TGTGCCAGCAGCGAAGGGACAGGGGAAACTGAAGCTTTCTTT
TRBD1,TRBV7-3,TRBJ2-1,CASSPRQGWNEQFF,TGTGCCAGCAGCCCCCGACAGGGTTGGAATGAGCAGTTCTTC
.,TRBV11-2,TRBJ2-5,CASGRRETQYF,TGTGCCAGCGGTCGGCGGGAGACCCAGTACTTC
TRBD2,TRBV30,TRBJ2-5,CAWSTRLAGGQETQYF,TGTGCCTGGAGTACACGGTTAGCGGGGGGGCAAGAGACCCAGTACTTC
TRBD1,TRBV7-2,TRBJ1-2,CASSGAGQGRGYTF,TGTGCCAGCAGCGGAGCGGGACAGGGGCGCGGCTACACCTTC
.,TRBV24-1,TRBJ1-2,CATSDPPDFGYTF,TGTGCCACCAGTGATCCTCCGGATTTTGGCTACACCTTC
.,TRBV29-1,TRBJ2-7,CSVGVVSSYEQYF,TGCAGCGTTGGCGTCGTCAGCTCCTACGAGCAGTACTTC
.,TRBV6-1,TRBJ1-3,CASSESSGTSGNTIYF,TGTGCCAGCAGTGAATCCTCAGGCACTTCTGGAAACACCATATATTTT
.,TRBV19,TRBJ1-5,CASSIDLKAATNQPQHF,TGTGCCAGTAGTATAGATCTTAAGGCAGCTACTAATCAGCCCCAGCATTTT